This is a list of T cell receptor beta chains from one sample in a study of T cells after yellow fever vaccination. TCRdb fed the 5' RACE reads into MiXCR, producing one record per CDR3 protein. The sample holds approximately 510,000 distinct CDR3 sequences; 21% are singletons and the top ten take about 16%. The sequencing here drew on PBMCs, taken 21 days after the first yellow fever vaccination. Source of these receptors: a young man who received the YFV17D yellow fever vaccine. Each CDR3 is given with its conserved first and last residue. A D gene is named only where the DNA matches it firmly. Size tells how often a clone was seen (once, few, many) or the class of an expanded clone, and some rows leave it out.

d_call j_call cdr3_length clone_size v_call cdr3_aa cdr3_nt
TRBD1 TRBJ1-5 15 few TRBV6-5 CASSTRQGGRQPQHF TGTGCCAGCAGTACCCGACAGGGCGGGCGGCAGCCCCAGCATTTT
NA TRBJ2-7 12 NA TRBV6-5 CASMDSSYEQYF TGTGCCAGCATGGACAGCTCCTACGAGCAGTACTTC
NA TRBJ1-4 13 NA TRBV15 CATSRRDDEKLFF TGTGCCACCAGCAGAAGGGATGATGAAAAACTGTTTTTT
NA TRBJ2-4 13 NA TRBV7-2 CASSLAGRKDQYF TGTGCCAGCAGCTTAGCGGGGAGGAAGGATCAGTACTTC
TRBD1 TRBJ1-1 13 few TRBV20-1 CSAGRGPNTEAFF TGCAGTGCTGGCAGGGGGCCGAACACTGAAGCTTTCTTT
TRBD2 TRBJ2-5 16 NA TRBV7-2 CASSLAIGLAGETQYF TGTGCCAGCAGCTTAGCGATCGGACTAGCGGGAGAGACCCAGTACTTC
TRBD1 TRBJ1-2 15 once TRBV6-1 CASSPTLTGLHGYTF TGTGCCAGCAGTCCGACCCTGACAGGGTTGCATGGCTACACCTTC
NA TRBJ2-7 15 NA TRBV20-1 CSARASSFGPYEQYF TGCAGTGCTAGAGCCTCTAGCTTTGGCCCCTACGAGCAGTACTTC
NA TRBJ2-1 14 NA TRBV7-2 CASSIPNNSDEQFF TGTGCCAGCAGCATCCCTAATAACTCGGATGAGCAGTTCTTC
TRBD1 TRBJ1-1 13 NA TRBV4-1 CASSLQGVSEAFF TGCGCCAGCAGCCTACAGGGGGTCAGTGAAGCTTTCTTT
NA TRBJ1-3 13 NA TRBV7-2 CASQGGSGNTIYF TGTGCCAGCCAGGGCGGGTCTGGAAACACCATATATTTT
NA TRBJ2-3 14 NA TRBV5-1 CASSLGEGGDTQYF TGCGCCAGCAGCTTGGGTGAGGGGGGAGATACGCAGTATTTT
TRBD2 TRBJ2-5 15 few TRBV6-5 CASSYSTSGGSPLNF TGTGCCAGCAGTTACTCGACTAGCGGGGGGTCCCCCCTTAACTTC
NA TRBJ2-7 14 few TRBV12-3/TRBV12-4 CASSLALRGGEQYF TGTGCCAGCAGTTTAGCGTTGAGAGGGGGTGAGCAGTACTTC
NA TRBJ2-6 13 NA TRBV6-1 CASSTTGANVLTF TGTGCCAGCAGCACTACTGGGGCCAACGTCCTGACTTTC
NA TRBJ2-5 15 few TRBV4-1 CASSPLRGAAETQYF TGCGCCAGCAGCCCCCTTCGGGGGGCGGCGGAGACCCAGTACTTC
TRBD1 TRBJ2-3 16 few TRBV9 CASSSPRDRFTDTQYF TGTGCCAGCAGCTCCCCCCGGGACAGGTTCACAGATACGCAGTATTTT
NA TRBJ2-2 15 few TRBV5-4 CASSYRNSNTGELFF TGTGCCAGCAGTTACCGTAACTCGAACACCGGGGAGCTGTTTTTT
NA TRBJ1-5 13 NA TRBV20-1 CSARASANQPQHF TGCAGTGCTAGAGCGTCTGCCAATCAGCCCCAGCATTTT
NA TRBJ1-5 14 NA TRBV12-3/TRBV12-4 CASSNGAVPQPQHF TGTGCCAGCAGCAATGGGGCAGTACCTCAGCCCCAGCATTTT
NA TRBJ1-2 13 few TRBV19 CASKTGPGYGYTF TGTGCCAGTAAGACAGGTCCGGGCTATGGCTACACCTTC
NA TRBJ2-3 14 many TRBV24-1 CATSATTKTDTQYF TGTGCCACCAGTGCTACAACTAAAACAGATACGCAGTATTTT
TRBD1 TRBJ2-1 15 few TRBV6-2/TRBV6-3 CASSSQTGGNNEQFF TGTGCCAGCAGTTCTCAGACAGGGGGGAACAATGAGCAGTTCTTC
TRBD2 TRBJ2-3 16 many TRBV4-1 CASSPPGLAGTDTQYF TGCGCCAGCAGCCCTCCGGGACTAGCGGGCACAGATACGCAGTATTTT